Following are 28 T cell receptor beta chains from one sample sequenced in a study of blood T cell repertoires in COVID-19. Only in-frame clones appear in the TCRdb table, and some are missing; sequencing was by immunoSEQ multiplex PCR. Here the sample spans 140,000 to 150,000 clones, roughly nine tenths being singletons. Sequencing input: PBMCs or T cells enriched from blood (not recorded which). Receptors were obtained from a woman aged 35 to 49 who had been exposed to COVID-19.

Here the CDR3 reads CASSLTGVNTEAFF. CDR3 nucleotides: TGTGCCAGCAGCCTCACAGGGGTGAACACTGAAGCTTTCTTT. The chain uses TRBV3-1 (or the pseudogene TRBV3-2) and TRBJ1-1; 7 bases align to TRBD1. This CDR3 has 14 amino acids. V trimming: 4 bases; J trimming: 0 bases; junction bases outside the gene matches: 2. Germline-derived CDR1 and CDR2 are LGHDT and YNNKEL (reference sequence).

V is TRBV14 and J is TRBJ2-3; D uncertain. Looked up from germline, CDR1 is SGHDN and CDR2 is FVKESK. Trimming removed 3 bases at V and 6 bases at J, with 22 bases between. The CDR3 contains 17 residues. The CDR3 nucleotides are TGTGCCAGCAGCCACAATAGGCCCGGAGTCCACGGGGATACGCAGTATTTT. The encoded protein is CASSHNRPGVHGDTQYF.

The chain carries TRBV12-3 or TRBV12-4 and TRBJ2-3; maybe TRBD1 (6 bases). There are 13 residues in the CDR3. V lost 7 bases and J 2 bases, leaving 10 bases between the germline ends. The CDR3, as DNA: TGTGCCAGCACCCAGGGGCTCACAGATACGCAGTATTTT. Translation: CASTQGLTDTQYF.

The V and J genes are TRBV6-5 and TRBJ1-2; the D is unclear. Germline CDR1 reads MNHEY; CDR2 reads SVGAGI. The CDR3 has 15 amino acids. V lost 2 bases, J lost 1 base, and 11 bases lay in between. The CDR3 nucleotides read TGTGCCAGCAGTTACCGGCCGGGAGTTAACTATGGCTACACCTTC. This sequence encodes CASSYRPGVNYGYTF.

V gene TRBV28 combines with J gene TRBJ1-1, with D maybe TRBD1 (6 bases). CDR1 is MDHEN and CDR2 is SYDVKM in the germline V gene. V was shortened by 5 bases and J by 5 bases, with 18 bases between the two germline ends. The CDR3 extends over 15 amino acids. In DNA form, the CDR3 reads TGTGCCAGCAGTCTTTGGACAGCTCAGCGGACTGAAGCTTTCTTT. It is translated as CASSLWTAQRTEAFF.

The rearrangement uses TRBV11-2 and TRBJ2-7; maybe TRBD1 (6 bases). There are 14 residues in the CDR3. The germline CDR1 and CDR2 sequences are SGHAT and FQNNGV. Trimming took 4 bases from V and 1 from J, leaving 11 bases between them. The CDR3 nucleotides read TGTGCCAGCAGCTCAACAGGGAGATCCTACGAGCAGTACTTC. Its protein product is CASSSTGRSYEQYF.

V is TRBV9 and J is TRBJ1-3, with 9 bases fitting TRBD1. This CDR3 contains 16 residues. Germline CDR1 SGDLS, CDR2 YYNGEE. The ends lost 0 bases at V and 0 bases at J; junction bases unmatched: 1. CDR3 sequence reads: CASSVVTGGSGNTIYF. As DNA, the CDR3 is TGTGCCAGCAGCGTAGTGACAGGGGGCTCTGGAAACACCATATATTTT.

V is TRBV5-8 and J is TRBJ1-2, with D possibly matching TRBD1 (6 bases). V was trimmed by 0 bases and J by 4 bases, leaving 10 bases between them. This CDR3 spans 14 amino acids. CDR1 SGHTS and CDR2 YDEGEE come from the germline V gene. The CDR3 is CASSLGTGSYGYTF. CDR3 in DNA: TGTGCCAGCAGCTTGGGAACAGGGAGCTATGGCTACACCTTC.

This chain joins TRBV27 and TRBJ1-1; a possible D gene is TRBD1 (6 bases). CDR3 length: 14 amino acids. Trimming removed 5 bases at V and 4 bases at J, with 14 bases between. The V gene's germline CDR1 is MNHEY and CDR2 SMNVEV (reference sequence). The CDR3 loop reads CASSLGHGITEAFF. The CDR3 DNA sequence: TGTGCCAGCAGTCTGGGACATGGAATCACTGAAGCTTTCTTT.

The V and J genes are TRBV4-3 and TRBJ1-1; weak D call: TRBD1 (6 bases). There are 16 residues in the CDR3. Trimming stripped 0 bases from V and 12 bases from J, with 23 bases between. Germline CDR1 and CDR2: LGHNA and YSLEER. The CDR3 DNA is TGCGCCAGCAGCCAAGACCATACGACAGGAGCAAGGCGACCTTTCTTT. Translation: CASSQDHTTGARRPFF.

The CDR3 DNA follows: TGTGCCAGCAGTGAGGGACAGGTCAATCAGCCCCAGCATTTT. Residues: CASSEGQVNQPQHF. The gene calls are TRBV6-1 and TRBJ1-5; 8 positions match TRBD1. From germline, CDR1 is MNHNS and CDR2 SASEGT. The CDR3 has 14 amino acids. The junction had 1 base not matched to a gene; V was cut back by 3 bases and J by 3 bases.

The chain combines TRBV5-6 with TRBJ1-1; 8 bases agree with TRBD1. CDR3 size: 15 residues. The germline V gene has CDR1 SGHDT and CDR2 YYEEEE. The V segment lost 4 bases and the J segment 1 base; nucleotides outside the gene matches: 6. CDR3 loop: CASSARQGKNTEAFF. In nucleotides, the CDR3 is TGTGCCAGCAGCGCCCGACAGGGGAAGAACACTGAAGCTTTCTTT.

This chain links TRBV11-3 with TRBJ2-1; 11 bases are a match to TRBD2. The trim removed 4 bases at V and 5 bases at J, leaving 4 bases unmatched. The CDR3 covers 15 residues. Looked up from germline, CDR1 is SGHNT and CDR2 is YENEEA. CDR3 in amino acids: CASSSRLAGNNEQFF. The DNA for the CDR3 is TGTGCCAGCAGCTCCCGACTAGCGGGAAACAATGAGCAGTTCTTC.

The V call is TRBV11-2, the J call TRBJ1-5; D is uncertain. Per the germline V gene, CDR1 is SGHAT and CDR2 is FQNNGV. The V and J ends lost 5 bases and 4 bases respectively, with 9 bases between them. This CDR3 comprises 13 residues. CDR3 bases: TGTGCCAGCAGCCTAAACGCGAATCAGCCCCAGCATTTT. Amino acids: CASSLNANQPQHF.

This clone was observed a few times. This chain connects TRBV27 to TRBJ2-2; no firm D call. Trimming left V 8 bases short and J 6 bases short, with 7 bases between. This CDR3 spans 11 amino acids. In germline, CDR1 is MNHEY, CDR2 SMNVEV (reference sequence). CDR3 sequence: CASRGSGELFF. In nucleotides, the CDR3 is TGTGCCAGCCGAGGCTCCGGGGAGCTGTTTTTT.

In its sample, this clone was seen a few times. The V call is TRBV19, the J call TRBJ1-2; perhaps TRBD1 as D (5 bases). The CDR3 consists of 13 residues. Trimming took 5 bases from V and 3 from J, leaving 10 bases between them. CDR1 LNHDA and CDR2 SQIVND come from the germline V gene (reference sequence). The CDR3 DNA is TGTGCCAGTAGTTTGGGCAGGGACTATGGCTACACCTTC. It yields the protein CASSLGRDYGYTF.

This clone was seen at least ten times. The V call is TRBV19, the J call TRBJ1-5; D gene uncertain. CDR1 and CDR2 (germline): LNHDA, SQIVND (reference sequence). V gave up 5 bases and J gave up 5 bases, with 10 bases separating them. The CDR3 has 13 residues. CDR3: CASSPYTDQPQHF. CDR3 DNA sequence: TGTGCCAGTAGTCCTTACACCGATCAGCCCCAGCATTTT. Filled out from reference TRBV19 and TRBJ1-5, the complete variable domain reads DGGITQSPKYLFRKEGQNVTLSCEQNLNHDAMYWYRQDPGQGLRLIYYSQIVNDFQKGDIAEGYSVSREKKESFPLTVTSAQKNPTAFYLCASSPYTDQPQHFGDGTRLSIL.

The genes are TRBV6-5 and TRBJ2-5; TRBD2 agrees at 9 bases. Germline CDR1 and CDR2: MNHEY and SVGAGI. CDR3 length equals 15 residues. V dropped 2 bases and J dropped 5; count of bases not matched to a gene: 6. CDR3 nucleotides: TGTGCCAGCAGTTACCCCCCTAGCGGGACTGAGACCCAGTACTTC. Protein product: CASSYPPSGTETQYF.

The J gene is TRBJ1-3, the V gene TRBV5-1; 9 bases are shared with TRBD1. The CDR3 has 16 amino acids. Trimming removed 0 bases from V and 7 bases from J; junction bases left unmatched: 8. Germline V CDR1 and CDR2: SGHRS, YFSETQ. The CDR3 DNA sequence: TGCGCCAGCAGCTTGGTCCCTGACAGGGGGATGAACACCATATATTTT. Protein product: CASSLVPDRGMNTIYF.

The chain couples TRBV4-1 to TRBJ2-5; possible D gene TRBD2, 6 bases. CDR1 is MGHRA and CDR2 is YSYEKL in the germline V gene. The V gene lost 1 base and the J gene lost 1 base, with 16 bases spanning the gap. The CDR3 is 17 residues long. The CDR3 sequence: CASSQVSGGAIQETQYF. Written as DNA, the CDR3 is TGCGCCAGCAGCCAAGTTTCCGGGGGTGCAATCCAAGAGACCCAGTACTTC.

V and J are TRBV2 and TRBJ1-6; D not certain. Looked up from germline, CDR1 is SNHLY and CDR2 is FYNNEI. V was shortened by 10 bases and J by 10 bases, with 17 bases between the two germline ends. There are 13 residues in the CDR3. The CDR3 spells CATHLFGESPLHF. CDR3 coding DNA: TGTGCCACCCATCTTTTCGGGGAATCACCCCTCCACTTT.

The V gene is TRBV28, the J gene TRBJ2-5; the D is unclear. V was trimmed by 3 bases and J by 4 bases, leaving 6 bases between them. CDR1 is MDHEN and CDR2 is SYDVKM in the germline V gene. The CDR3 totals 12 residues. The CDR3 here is CASSFTRETQYF. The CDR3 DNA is TGTGCCAGCAGTTTTACGAGAGAGACCCAGTACTTC.

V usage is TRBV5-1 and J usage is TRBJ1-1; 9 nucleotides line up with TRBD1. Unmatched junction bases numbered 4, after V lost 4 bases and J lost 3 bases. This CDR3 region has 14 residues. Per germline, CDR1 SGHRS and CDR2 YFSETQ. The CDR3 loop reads CASSKTGGDTEAFF. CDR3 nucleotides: TGCGCCAGCAGCAAGACAGGGGGTGACACTGAAGCTTTCTTT.

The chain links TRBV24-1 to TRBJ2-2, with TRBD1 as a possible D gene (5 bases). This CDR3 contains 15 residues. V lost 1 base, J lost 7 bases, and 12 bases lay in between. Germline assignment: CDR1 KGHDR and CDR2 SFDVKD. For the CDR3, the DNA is TGTGCCACCAGTGATTTCCCAAGGGGAAGCGGGGAGCTGTTTTTT. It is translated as CATSDFPRGSGELFF.

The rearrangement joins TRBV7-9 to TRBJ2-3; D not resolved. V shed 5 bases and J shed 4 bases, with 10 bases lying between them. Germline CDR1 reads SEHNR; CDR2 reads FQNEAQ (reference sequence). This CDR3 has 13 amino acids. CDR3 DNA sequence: TGTGCCAGCAGCCCCGTTAGTCCAGATACGCAGTATTTT. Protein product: CASSPVSPDTQYF.

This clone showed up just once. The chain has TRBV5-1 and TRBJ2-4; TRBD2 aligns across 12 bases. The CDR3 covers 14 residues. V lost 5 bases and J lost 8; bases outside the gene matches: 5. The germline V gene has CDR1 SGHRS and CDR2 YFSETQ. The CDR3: CASRETSGSYIQYF. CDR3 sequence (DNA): TGCGCCAGCAGAGAGACTAGCGGGAGTTACATTCAGTACTTC.

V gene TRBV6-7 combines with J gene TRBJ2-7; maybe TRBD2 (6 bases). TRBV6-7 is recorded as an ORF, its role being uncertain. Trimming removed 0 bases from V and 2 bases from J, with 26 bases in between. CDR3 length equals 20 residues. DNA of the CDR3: TGTGCCAGCAGTTACTCACTCGGGGAGGAGTCAGCCTTCTTCACCTACGAGCAGTACTTC. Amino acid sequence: CASSYSLGEESAFFTYEQYF.

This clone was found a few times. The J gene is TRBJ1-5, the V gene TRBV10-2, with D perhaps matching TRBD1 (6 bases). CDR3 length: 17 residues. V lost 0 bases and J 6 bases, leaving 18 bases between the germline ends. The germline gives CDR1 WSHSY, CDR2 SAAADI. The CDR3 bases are TGCGCCAGCAGTGAGTCGATAGGGGGACTAGAGGCTCAGCCCCAGCATTTT. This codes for CASSESIGGLEAQPQHF.